The T cell receptor beta chain described here comes from a study of T cells in Graves' hyperthyroidism and ophthalmopathy. RNA transcripts served as the template for amplifying TCR beta CDR3 regions. TCR CDR3 underwent first-round RT-PCR with the HTBI primer set. From the multiplex PCR reads, TCRdb called clonotypes with MiXCR, one entry per CDR3 protein. The data hold approximately 590,000 distinct CDR3 sequences, with 35% to 55% observed a single time. As for this clonotype: Its antigen is currently unknown.

Germline assignment: CDR1 MRHNA and CDR2 SNTAGT. This CDR3 comprises 18 residues. With 2 bases clipped from V and 2 bases from J, the junction kept 11 bases outside the gene matches. Study-wide points: Stable hyperthyroidism and ophthalmopathy were separated using 13 V-J signatures.

Uncontrolled infection, other autoimmune disease, pregnancy and lactation each barred patients from inclusion. Orbital computed tomography, thyroid ultrasound, serum thyroxine and TRAb, and clinical symptoms together informed the diagnoses. This sequence was found in a woman under 30 with Graves' hyperthyroidism. The J gene is TRBJ1-3, the V gene TRBV6-4; 8 nucleotides align to TRBD1. The sequencing input was peripheral blood or thyroid tissue (not recorded which). CDR3 in amino acids: CASSDARRQGATGNTIYF. The CDR3 region has the DNA TGTGCCAGCAGTGACGCCCGGCGCCAGGGGGCAACTGGAAACACCATATATTTT.